These 14 T cell receptor beta chains were all obtained from the same sample, sequenced in a study of human T cells and chemical hapten exposure. TCRdb recomputed calls from the RACE reads with MiXCR, one row per CDR3 protein. The sample contains 82,000 or so distinct CDR3 sequences, 10% to 15% of which appear only once. The time point here: patch test 3, about 24 weeks after DPC sensitization. Treatment here: therapeutic diphenylcyclopropenone sensitization with weekly scalp DPC. The source material was whole blood, sampled in connection with sensitization to the hapten diphenylcyclopropenone (DPC). The receptors were sampled from a woman aged 45-65 years with alopecia areata. Some clones in this sample may be carry-over from other donors' samples.

This clonotype was detected only a few times. This chain connects TRBV10-3 to TRBJ2-7; weak D call: TRBD2 (6 bases). Deletions cut 0 bases from V and 0 bases from J, with 9 bases between. The CDR3 runs 15 residues. Germline values: CDR1 ENHRY, CDR2 SYGVKD. This CDR3 is CAISESIGGSYEQYF. CDR3 in DNA: TGTGCCATCAGTGAGTCGATCGGGGGCTCCTACGAGCAGTACTTC.

The chain recombines TRBV28 with TRBJ1-2; D not resolved. Trimming removed 1 base from V and 2 bases from J, with 8 bases in between. CDR3 size: 14 residues. Per germline, CDR1 MDHEN and CDR2 SYDVKM. The CDR3 spells CASSLLGPNYGYTF. The CDR3 DNA reads TGTGCCAGCAGTTTATTAGGGCCGAACTATGGCTACACCTTC.

This clonotype was seen ten or more times. The chain is built from TRBV6-5 and TRBJ2-1; 9 nucleotides agree with TRBD2. The CDR3 consists of 16 residues. CDR1 and CDR2 (germline): MNHEY, SVGAGI. V shed 0 bases, J shed 4 bases, and the junction held 4 bases outside the gene matches. CDR3 in amino acids: CASSYSKTSGYNEQFF. As DNA, the CDR3 is TGTGCCAGCAGTTACTCGAAGACTAGCGGATACAATGAGCAGTTCTTC.

The chain has TRBV2 and TRBJ2-4; no firm D call. The germline V gene has CDR1 SNHLY and CDR2 FYNNEI. The CDR3 is 13 amino acids. The V end was cut by 10 bases, the J end by 9 bases, with 19 bases between. CDR3 amino acids: CATEARSDGIQYF. The CDR3 nucleotides are TGTGCCACCGAGGCCCGGTCGGATGGCATTCAGTACTTC.

This chain joins TRBV6-6 and TRBJ1-1, with no clear D. This CDR3 contains 12 residues. CDR1 MNHNY and CDR2 SVGAGI come from the germline V gene (reference sequence). Trimming left V 10 bases short and J 1 base short, with 10 bases between. Written as DNA, the CDR3 is TGTGCCACGCGGCTGGAGAACACTGAAGCTTTCTTT. It yields the protein CATRLENTEAFF.

The V call is TRBV5-1, the J call TRBJ2-7, with D perhaps matching TRBD1 (6 bases). This CDR3 region has 14 residues. Germline CDR1 reads SGHRS; CDR2 reads YFSETQ. The V and J ends lost 4 bases and 3 bases respectively, with 14 bases between them. CDR3: CASSDSGQNYEQYF. The DNA of the CDR3 is TGCGCCAGCAGCGATTCGGGACAAAACTACGAGCAGTACTTC. Full variable domain (missing parts from reference TRBV5-1 and TRBJ2-7): KAGVTQTPRYLIKTRGQQVTLSCSPISGHRSVSWYQQTPGQGLQFLFEYFSETQRNKGNFPGRFSGRQFSNSRSEMNVSTLELGDSALYLCASSDSGQNYEQYFGPGTRLTVT.

V and J are TRBV20-1 and TRBJ1-4, with 7 bases fitting TRBD1. The CDR3 loop spans 14 amino acids. The V and J ends lost 6 bases and 0 bases, in that order; junction bases with no gene match: 4. Germline CDR1 reads DFQATT; CDR2 reads SNEGSKA (reference sequence). The CDR3 loop is CSARDSATNEKLFF. DNA of the CDR3: TGCAGTGCCCGGGACAGTGCAACTAATGAAAAACTGTTTTTT.

This clonotype was detected many times. CDR3 sequence (DNA): TGTGCCAGCAGCAACCAAGGCACTCTCAGGGTTACTACGGTTAGCAATGAGCAGTTCTTC. It translates to CASSNQGTLRVTTVSNEQFF. This chain uses TRBV21-1 with TRBJ2-1; no DNA check was done on the table's D call, TRBD1. TRBV21-1 is marked as a pseudogene. CDR3 length: 20 residues.

The chain couples TRBV14 to TRBJ2-7, with D unclear. Germline CDR1 SGHDN, CDR2 FVKESK. CDR3 length equals 15 residues. The germline V and J ends were trimmed by 0 bases and 3 bases, with 12 bases remaining between them. This CDR3 is CASSQEMGRFYEQYF. The CDR3 nucleotides are TGTGCCAGCAGCCAAGAAATGGGAAGGTTCTACGAGCAGTACTTC.

This chain uses TRBV29-1 with TRBJ1-1, with TRBD1 matching 8 bases. Losses at the gene ends were 6 bases for V and 8 bases for J; bases not matched to a gene: 11. The CDR3 length is 13 residues. CDR1 SQVTM and CDR2 ANQGSEA come from the germline V gene. The CDR3, as DNA: TGCAGCGTCGTGACAGGGGAGCCTAGGGAAGCTTTCTTT. Translating it yields CSVVTGEPREAFF.

Only a few counts were recorded for this clonotype. CDR3 residues: CASSLNSLGSSGNTIYF. DNA of the CDR3: TGTGCCAGCAGTTTAAATTCCCTCGGGTCCTCTGGAAACACCATATATTTT. The chain uses TRBV12-3 or TRBV12-4 and TRBJ1-3, with D hard to call. The CDR3 has 17 residues. Deletions cut 2 bases from V and 0 bases from J, with 14 bases between.

The gene calls are TRBV9 and TRBJ2-1, with 14 bases aligning to TRBD2. Looked up from germline, CDR1 is SGDLS and CDR2 is YYNGEE. With V trimmed by 0 bases and J by 4 bases, 15 bases remained unmatched. This CDR3 comprises 21 residues. The CDR3 loop reads CASSVEGGGLAGDSGYNEQFF. Written as DNA, the CDR3 is TGTGCCAGCAGCGTAGAAGGCGGGGGACTAGCGGGAGACAGTGGATACAATGAGCAGTTCTTC.

The chain uses TRBV15 and TRBJ2-1; no clear D gene. Germline loops: CDR1 LNHNV, CDR2 YYDKDF (reference sequence). The CDR3 totals 12 residues. The V gene lost 1 base and the J gene lost 10 bases, with 8 bases spanning the gap. The CDR3 is CATSRAVAEQFF. CDR3 DNA sequence: TGTGCCACCAGCAGAGCGGTAGCCGAGCAGTTCTTC.

There are a few counts of this clonotype. J is TRBJ2-7 and V is TRBV5-5, with D possibly being TRBD1 (5 bases). This CDR3 contains 14 residues. Germline CDR1 SGHKS, CDR2 YYEKEE (reference sequence). V shed 4 bases and J shed 5 bases, with 16 bases lying between them. CDR3: CASSLQGAKHEQYF. The CDR3, as DNA: TGTGCCAGCAGCCTGCAAGGGGCAAAGCACGAGCAGTACTTC.